The entry below describes one T cell receptor (beta chain). Profiled with immunoSEQ multiplex PCR; TCRdb holds only in-frame clones, not every one. Among some 480,000 clones listed, around 79% were seen once. Losses at the gene ends were 5 bases for V and 0 bases for J; bases not matched to a gene: 6. CDR3 size: 16 residues. Germline V gives CDR1 MNHEY, CDR2 SMNVEV (reference sequence). The data were taken from a study of shared clonotypes between healthy human individuals. The rearrangement joins TRBV27 to TRBJ2-2; TRBD2 matches 7 bases. The clonotype comes from a woman between 40 and 50 years old in good health. Some clones in this sample may be carry-over from other donors' samples. What was sequenced was PBMCs. The CDR3: CASSPRLAPNTGELFF. CDR3 nucleotides: TGTGCCAGCAGTCCAAGACTAGCACCGAACACCGGGGAGCTGTTTTTT.